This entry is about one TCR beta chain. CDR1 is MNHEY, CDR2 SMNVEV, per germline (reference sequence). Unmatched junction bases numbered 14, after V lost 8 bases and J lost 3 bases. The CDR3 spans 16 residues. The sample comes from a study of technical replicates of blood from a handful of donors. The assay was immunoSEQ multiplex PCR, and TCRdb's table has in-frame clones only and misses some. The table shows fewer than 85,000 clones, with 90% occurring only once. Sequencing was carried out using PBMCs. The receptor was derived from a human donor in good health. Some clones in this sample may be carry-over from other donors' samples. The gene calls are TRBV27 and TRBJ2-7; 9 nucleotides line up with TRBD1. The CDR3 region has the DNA TGTGCCAGCTTACCCTCGGCGGGACAGGGCGTCTACGAGCAGTACTTC. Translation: CASLPSAGQGVYEQYF.